This T cell receptor beta chain was recorded in a study of CD8+ T cells in alopecia areata. The V segment lost 7 bases and the J segment 4 bases; nucleotides outside the gene matches: 9. CDR1 SQVTM and CDR2 ANQGSEA come from the germline V gene. There are 13 residues in the CDR3. cDNA serving as the sequencing template came from extracted, reverse transcribed RNA. Libraries were prepared by immunoSEQ multiplex PCR; TCRdb keeps only in-frame clonotypes and omits some of them. The sample shows approximately 170,000 clones, 60% of them seen only once. Described treatment: oral pan-JAK inhibitor, 5-10 mg twice daily. This clone was seen once.

The V and J genes are TRBV29-1 and TRBJ1-2, with 7 bases aligning to TRBD1. This receptor was identified in a human donor with alopecia areata. Specimen: CD4+ T cells sorted from blood, collected at week 24, from a patient treated with tofacitinib. CDR3 amino acids: CSADKGGGYGYTF. DNA of the CDR3: TGCAGCGCTGATAAAGGGGGCGGCTATGGCTACACCTTC.